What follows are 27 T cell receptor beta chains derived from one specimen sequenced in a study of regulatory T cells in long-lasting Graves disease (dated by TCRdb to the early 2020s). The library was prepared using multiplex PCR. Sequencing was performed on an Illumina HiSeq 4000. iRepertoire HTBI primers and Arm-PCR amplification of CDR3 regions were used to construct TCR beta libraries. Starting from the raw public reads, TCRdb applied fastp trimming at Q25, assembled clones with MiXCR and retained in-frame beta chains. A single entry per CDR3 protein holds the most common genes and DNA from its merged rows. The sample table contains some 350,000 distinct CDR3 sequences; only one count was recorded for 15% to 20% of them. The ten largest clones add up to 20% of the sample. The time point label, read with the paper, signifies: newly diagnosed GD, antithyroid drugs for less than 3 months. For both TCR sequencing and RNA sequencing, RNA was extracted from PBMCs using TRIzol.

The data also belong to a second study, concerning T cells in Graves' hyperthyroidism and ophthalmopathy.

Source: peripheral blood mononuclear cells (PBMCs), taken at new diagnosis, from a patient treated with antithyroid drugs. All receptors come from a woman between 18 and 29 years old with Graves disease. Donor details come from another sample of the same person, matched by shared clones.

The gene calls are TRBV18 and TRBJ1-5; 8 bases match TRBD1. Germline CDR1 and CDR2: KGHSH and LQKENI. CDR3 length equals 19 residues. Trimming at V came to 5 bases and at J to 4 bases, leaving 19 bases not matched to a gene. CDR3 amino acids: CASSGRPWDRSTDNQPQHF. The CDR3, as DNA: TGTGCCAGCTCAGGCCGACCTTGGGACAGGTCGACCGATAATCAGCCCCAGCATTTT.

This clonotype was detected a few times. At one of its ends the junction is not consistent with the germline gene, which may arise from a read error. In DNA, the CDR3 is TGTGCCAGCAGCTTGGGTGATTATCAGCCCCAGCATTTT. Protein product: CASSLGDYQPQHF. The J gene is TRBJ1-5, the V gene TRBV5-1; D is uncertain. This CDR3 region has 13 residues. Per germline, CDR1 SGHRS and CDR2 YFSETQ.

The CDR3: CASSIGRYEQYF. CDR3 in DNA: TGTGCCAGTAGTATCGGACGGTACGAGCAGTACTTC. The chain uses TRBV19 and TRBJ2-7, with D unresolved. CDR1 is LNHDA, CDR2 SQIVND, per germline (reference sequence). The CDR3 totals 12 residues. The V gene lost 3 bases and the J gene lost 4 bases, with 7 bases spanning the gap.

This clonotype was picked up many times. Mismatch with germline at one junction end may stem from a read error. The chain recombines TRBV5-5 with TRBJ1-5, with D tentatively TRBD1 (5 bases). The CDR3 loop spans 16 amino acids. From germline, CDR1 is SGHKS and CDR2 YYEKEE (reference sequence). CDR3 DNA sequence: TGCGCCAGCAGCCCCGGGACCGACTATAGCAATCAGCCCCAGCATTTT. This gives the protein CASSPGTDYSNQPQHF.

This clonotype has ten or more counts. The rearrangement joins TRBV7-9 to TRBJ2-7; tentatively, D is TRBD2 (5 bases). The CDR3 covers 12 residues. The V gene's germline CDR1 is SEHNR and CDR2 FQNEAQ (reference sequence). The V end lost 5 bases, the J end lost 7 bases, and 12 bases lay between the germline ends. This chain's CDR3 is CASSKGSWEQYF. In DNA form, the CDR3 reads TGTGCCAGCAGCAAAGGGAGTTGGGAGCAGTACTTC. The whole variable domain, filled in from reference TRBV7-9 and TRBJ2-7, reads DTGVSQNPRHKITKRGQNVTFRCDPISEHNRLYWYRQTLGQGPEFLTYFQNEAQLEKSRLLSDRFSAERPKGSFSTLEIQRTEQGDSAMYLCASSKGSWEQYFGPGTRLTVT.

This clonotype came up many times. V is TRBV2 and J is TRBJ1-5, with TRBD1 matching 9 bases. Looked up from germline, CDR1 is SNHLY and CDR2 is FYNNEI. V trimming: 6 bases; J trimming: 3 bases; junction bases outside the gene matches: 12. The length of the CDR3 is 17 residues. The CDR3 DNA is TGTGCCAGCAGCTACGGGGGGACAGGGAATTTCAATCAGCCCCAGCATTTT. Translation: CASSYGGTGNFNQPQHF.

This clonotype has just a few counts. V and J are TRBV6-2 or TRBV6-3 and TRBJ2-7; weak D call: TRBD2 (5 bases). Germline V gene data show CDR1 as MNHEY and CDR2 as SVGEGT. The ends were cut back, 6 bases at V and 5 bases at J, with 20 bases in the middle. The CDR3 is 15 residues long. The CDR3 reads CASRMNSAHGNEQYF. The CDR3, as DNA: TGTGCCAGCAGGATGAATAGCGCACATGGGAACGAGCAGTACTTC.

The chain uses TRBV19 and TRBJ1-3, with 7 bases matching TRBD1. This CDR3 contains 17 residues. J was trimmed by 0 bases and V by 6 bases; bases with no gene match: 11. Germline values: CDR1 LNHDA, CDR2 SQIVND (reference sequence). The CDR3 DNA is TGTGCCAGTAGAGATTTCGGGGACAGCCGCTCTGGAAACACCATATATTTT. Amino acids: CASRDFGDSRSGNTIYF.

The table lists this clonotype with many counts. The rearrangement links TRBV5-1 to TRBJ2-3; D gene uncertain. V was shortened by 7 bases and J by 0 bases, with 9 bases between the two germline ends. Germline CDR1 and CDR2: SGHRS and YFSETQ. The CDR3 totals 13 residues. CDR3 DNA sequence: TGCGCCAGCGGCGCCCCTAGCACAGATACGCAGTATTTT. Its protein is CASGAPSTDTQYF.

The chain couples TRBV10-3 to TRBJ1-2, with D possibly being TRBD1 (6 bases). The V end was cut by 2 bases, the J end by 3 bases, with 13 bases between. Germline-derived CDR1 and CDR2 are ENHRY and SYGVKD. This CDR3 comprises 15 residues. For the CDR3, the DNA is TGTGCCATCAGTGAGGGACAGTCAAACCACTATGGCTACACCTTC. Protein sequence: CAISEGQSNHYGYTF.

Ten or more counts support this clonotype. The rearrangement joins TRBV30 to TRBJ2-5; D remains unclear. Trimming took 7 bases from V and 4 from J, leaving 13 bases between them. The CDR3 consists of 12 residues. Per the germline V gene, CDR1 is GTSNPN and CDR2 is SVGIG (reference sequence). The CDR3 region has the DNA TGTGCCTCACAGAGGAGTGTAGAGACCCAGTACTTC. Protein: CASQRSVETQYF. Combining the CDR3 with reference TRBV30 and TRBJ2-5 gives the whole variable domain SQTIHQWPATLVQPVGSPLSLECTVEGTSNPNLYWYRQAAGRGLQLLFYSVGIGQISSEVPQNLSASRPQDRQFILSSKKLLLSDSGFYLCASQRSVETQYFGPGTRLLVL.

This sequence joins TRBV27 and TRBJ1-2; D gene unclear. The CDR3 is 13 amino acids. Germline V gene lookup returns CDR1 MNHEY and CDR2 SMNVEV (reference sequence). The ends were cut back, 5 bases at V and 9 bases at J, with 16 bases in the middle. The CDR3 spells CASSPGSTSSYTF. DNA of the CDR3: TGTGCCAGCAGTCCGGGCTCCACCTCCAGCTACACCTTC.

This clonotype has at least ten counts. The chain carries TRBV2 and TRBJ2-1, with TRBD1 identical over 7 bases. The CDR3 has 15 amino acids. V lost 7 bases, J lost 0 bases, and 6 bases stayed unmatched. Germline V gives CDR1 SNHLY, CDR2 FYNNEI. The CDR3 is CASKKDRYSYNEQFF. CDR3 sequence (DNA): TGTGCCAGCAAGAAGGACAGGTACTCCTACAATGAGCAGTTCTTC.

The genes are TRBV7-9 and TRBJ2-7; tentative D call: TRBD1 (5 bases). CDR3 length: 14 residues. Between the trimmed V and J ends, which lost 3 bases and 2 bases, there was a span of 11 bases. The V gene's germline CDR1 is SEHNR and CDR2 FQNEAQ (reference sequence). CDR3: CASSLDTTTYEQYF. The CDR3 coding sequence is TGTGCCAGCAGCTTGGACACTACCACCTACGAGCAGTACTTC. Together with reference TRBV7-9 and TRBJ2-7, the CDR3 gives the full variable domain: DTGVSQNPRHKITKRGQNVTFRCDPISEHNRLYWYRQTLGQGPEFLTYFQNEAQLEKSRLLSDRFSAERPKGSFSTLEIQRTEQGDSAMYLCASSLDTTTYEQYFGPGTRLTVT.

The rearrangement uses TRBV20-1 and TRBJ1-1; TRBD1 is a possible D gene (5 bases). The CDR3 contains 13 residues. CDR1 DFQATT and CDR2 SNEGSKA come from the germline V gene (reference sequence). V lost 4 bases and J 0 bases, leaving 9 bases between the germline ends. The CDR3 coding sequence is TGCAGTGCTACGCTCAGGGTGAACACTGAAGCTTTCTTT. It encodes CSATLRVNTEAFF.

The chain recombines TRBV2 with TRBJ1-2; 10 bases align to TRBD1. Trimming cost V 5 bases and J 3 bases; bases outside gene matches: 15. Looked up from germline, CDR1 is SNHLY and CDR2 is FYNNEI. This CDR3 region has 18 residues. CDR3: CASSLSGTGDRPHYGYTF. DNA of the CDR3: TGTGCCAGCAGTTTGTCCGGGACAGGGGACCGACCCCACTATGGCTACACCTTC.

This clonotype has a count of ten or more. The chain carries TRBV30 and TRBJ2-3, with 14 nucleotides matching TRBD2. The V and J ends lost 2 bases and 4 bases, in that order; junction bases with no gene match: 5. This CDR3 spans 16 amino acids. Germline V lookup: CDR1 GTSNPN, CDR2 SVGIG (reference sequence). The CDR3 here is CAWSFGTSGRPDTQYF. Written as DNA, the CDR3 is TGTGCCTGGAGTTTCGGGACTAGCGGGAGACCAGATACGCAGTATTTT.

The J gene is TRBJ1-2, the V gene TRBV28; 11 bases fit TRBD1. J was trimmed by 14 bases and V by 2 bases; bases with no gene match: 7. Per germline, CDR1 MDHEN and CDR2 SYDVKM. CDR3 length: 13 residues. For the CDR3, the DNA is TGTGCCAGCAGTTTACTGGACAGGGGGCTGGGTACCTTC. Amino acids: CASSLLDRGLGTF.

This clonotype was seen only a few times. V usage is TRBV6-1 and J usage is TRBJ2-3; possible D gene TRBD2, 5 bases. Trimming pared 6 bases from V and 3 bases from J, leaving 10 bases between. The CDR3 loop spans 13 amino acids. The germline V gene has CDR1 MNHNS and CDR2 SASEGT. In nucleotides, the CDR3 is TGTGCCAGCAGGGACCCGGGGACAGATACGCAGTATTTT. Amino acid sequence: CASRDPGTDTQYF.

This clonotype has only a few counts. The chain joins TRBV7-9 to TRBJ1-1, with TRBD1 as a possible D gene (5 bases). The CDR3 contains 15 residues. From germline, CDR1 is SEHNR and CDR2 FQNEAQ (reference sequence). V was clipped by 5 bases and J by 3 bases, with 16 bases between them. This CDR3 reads CASSPGGNSDTEAFF. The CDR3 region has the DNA TGTGCCAGCAGCCCCGGGGGGAACTCGGACACTGAAGCTTTCTTT.

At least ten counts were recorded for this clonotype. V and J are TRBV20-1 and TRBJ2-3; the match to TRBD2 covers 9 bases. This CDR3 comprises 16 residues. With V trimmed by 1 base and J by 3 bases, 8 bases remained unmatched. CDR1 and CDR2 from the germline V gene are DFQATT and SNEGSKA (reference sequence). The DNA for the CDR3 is TGCAGTGCTAGAGCTATAATAGCGGGAGCAACAGATACGCAGTATTTT. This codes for CSARAIIAGATDTQYF.

The CDR3, as DNA: TGCAGTGCAGTTGGGACACCGAACACTGAAGCTTTCTTT. This sequence encodes CSAVGTPNTEAFF. J is TRBJ1-1 and V is TRBV29-1, with D maybe TRBD1 (6 bases). This CDR3 has 13 amino acids. From germline, CDR1 is SQVTM and CDR2 ANQGSEA.

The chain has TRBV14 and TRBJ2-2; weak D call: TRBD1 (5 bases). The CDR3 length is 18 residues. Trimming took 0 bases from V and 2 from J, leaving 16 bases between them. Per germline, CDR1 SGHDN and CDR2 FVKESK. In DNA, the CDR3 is TGTGCCAGCAGCCAAGAACCGTGGAAGGGGTCCAACACCGGGGAGCTGTTTTTT. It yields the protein CASSQEPWKGSNTGELFF.

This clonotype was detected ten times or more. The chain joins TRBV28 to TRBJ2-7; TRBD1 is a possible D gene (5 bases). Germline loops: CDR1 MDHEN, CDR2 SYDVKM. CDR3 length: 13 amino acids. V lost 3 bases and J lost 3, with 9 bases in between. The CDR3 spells CASSFVGDYEQYF. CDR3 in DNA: TGTGCCAGCAGTTTTGTAGGGGACTACGAGCAGTACTTC.

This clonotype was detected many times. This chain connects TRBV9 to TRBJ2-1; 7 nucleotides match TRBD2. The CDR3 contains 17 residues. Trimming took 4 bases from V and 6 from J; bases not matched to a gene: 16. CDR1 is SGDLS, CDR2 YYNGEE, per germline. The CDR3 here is CASSPQTSPTTSNEQFF. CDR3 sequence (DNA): TGTGCCAGCAGCCCCCAGACTAGCCCAACGACCTCCAATGAGCAGTTCTTC.

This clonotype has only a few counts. The CDR3 DNA is TGTGCCACCAGCAGAGAGTCTCCCGGGACAGGGGTCCGCACAGATACGCAGTATTTT. This gives the protein CATSRESPGTGVRTDTQYF. The chain is built from TRBV15 and TRBJ2-3; TRBD1 aligns across 10 bases. The V segment lost 0 bases and the J segment 1 base; nucleotides outside the gene matches: 10. The germline V gene encodes CDR1 LNHNV and CDR2 YYDKDF (reference sequence). The CDR3 consists of 19 residues.

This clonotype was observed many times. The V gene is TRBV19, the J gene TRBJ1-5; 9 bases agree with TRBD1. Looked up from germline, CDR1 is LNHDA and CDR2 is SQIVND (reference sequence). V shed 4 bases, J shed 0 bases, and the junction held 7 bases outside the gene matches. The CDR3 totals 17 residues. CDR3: CASSTLGTGFSNQPQHF. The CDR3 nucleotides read TGTGCCAGTAGTACCCTCGGGACAGGGTTTAGCAATCAGCCCCAGCATTTT.